A selection of T cell receptor beta chains follows, all from one sample in a study of T cells of healthy individuals. TCRdb recomputed calls from the 5' RACE reads with MiXCR, one row per CDR3 protein. The table has nearly 100,000 distinct CDR3 sequences, under 20% seen once. All receptors come from a human donor in good health. Each CDR3 is given with its conserved first and last residue. D genes are given only for firm matches. The listing skips clone size in some rows; elsewhere it reads once, few, many or a size class.

>TRBV7-3|TRBJ2-5|-|-
TGTGCCAGCAGCTTCGATCAGGGGGCGGGAGAAGAGACCCAGTACTTC
CASSFDQGAGEETQYF
>TRBV27|TRBJ2-7|-|-
TGTGCCACTCAAGACTCTCCCTACGAGCAGTACTTC
CATQDSPYEQYF
>TRBV9|TRBJ2-3|TRBD2|-
TGTGCCAGCAGCGTCCTAGCGGGAGACCGGACAGATACGCAGTATTTT
CASSVLAGDRTDTQYF
>TRBV20-1|TRBJ1-6|TRBD1|-
TGCAGTGCTAGGGGACAGGGGTATTCACCCCTCCACTTT
CSARGQGYSPLHF
>TRBV6-2/TRBV6-3|TRBJ2-3|-|few
TGTGCCAGCAGTTTAGTCAGGTTCGGTACGCAGTATTTT
CASSLVRFGTQYF
>TRBV28|TRBJ2-7|TRBD2|few
TGTGCCAGCAGGCCCGGGACTAGCTCCCGGGGGGAGCAGTACTTC
CASRPGTSSRGEQYF
>TRBV9|TRBJ2-1|-|many
TGTGCCAGCAGTGAAGACCTCAGCTCCTACAATGAGCAGTTCTTC
CASSEDLSSYNEQFF
>TRBV24-1|TRBJ2-1|TRBD2|many
TGTGCCACCAGTGACACAGGACTAGCGGATGAGCAGTTCTTC
CATSDTGLADEQFF
>TRBV7-2|TRBJ2-5|-|-
TGTGCCAGCAGCTCCCGTAGGGGGGCCTCTAACTATCAGCAGACCCAGTACTTC
CASSSRRGASNYQQTQYF
>TRBV20-1|TRBJ2-5|-|few
TGCAGTGCTAGAGGTCCCGGGGAGACCCAGTACTTC
CSARGPGETQYF
>TRBV7-2|TRBJ1-2|-|few
TGTGCCAGCAGCCACACTAATGGCTACACCTTC
CASSHTNGYTF
>TRBV4-1|TRBJ1-3|-|many
TGCGCCAGCAGCCAAGGTACCTCTGGAAACACCATATATTTT
CASSQGTSGNTIYF
>TRBV5-4|TRBJ2-3|TRBD1|many
TGTGCCAGCAGTCCGGACAGGGGCGCAGATACGCAGTATTTT
CASSPDRGADTQYF
>TRBV6-5|TRBJ2-6|-|-
TGTGCCAGCAGTCCCCCCGGAGGGGGGTTTTTGAGCTCTGGGGCCAACGTCCTGACTTTC
CASSPPGGGFLSSGANVLTF
>TRBV5-1|TRBJ2-7|-|few
TGCGCCAGCAGCTTTGGCGGGAATTACGAGCAGTACTTC
CASSFGGNYEQYF
>TRBV10-3|TRBJ2-2|TRBD1|few
TGTGCCATCAGGGACAGGAGCACCGGGGAGCTGTTTTTT
CAIRDRSTGELFF
>TRBV20-1|TRBJ2-3|-|many
TGCAGTGCTAGAGCCGAGGACAGACTAGGGGATACGCAGTATTTT
CSARAEDRLGDTQYF
>TRBV29-1|TRBJ1-1|-|many
TGCAGCGTGCAAACATGGGGCGCGAACACTGAAGCTTTCTTT
CSVQTWGANTEAFF
>TRBV5-1|TRBJ2-2|-|-
TGCGCCAGCAGCATCATCCTAAATGGACAGACCGAGCTGTTTTTT
CASSIILNGQTELFF
>TRBV7-2|TRBJ1-4|-|few
TGTGCCAGCAGCGTAATGATCAGGGAGGGTGAAAAACTGTTTTTT
CASSVMIREGEKLFF
>TRBV7-3|TRBJ2-7|-|-
TGTGCCAGCAGCTTGAGCGCAGGCCTCGAGCAGTACTTC
CASSLSAGLEQYF
>TRBV19|TRBJ1-1|-|few
TGTGCCAGTAGTATCAGAACAGGTCGGGGTAACACTGAAGCTTTCTTT
CASSIRTGRGNTEAFF
>TRBV10-3|TRBJ2-1|TRBD2|many
TGTGCCATCAGTGAGGGACTAGCGGGAACCAATGAGCAGTTCTTC
CAISEGLAGTNEQFF
>TRBV28|TRBJ1-1|-|-
TGTGCCAGCAGGGGAGTGGGGGGGCTGGACACTGAAGCTTTCTTT
CASRGVGGLDTEAFF
>TRBV20-1|TRBJ2-1|-|many
TGCAGTGCTAGGATGACGGATGAGCAGTTCTTC
CSARMTDEQFF
>TRBV18|TRBJ2-6|-|many
TGTGCCAGCTCACCTACTGGGGCCAACGTCCTGACTTTC
CASSPTGANVLTF
>TRBV10-3|TRBJ2-1|TRBD1|-
TGTGCCATCACTACCGGGACAGGGGGCAATGAGCAGTTCTTC
CAITTGTGGNEQFF
>TRBV12-3/TRBV12-4|TRBJ2-3|TRBD1|-
TGTGCCAGCAGTACTAGGGGGTTTGGGCAGGGGGCGCGTACAGATACGCAGTATTTT
CASSTRGFGQGARTDTQYF
>TRBV12-3/TRBV12-4|TRBJ1-2|-|once
TGTGCCAGCAGCTTAGGCTCCCTTAAGGACAGTAACTATGGCTACACCTTC
CASSLGSLKDSNYGYTF
>TRBV6-5|TRBJ1-2|-|-
TGTGCCAGCAGTTACTCCCGGGAACCTTCTATCGGAAACTATGGCTACACCTTC
CASSYSREPSIGNYGYTF
>TRBV5-1|TRBJ2-7|-|few
TGCGCCAGCAGCTCCCCCGGCGGGTACGAGCAGTACTTC
CASSSPGGYEQYF
>TRBV12-3/TRBV12-4|TRBJ1-2|-|few
TGTGCCAGCAGTTGGGGGACCGAGCTATTTCCCACCTTC
CASSWGTELFPTF
>TRBV19|TRBJ1-1|-|few
TGTGCCAGTAGTATAGCCCCGGACACTGAAGCTTTCTTT
CASSIAPDTEAFF
>TRBV5-6|TRBJ1-5|-|many
TGTGCCAGCAGCACTTTTAACAGGGCGGGTCAGCCCCAGCATTTT
CASSTFNRAGQPQHF
>TRBV28|TRBJ2-5|-|many
TGTGCCAGCAGTTTTTCCTCCTTTGGGGGCATAGAGACCCAGTACTTC
CASSFSSFGGIETQYF
>TRBV5-1|TRBJ2-3|-|-
TGCGCCAGCAGCTTGGACAGGGTGGCAGATACGCAGTATTTT
CASSLDRVADTQYF
>TRBV7-9|TRBJ2-2|-|many
TGTGCCAGCAGCTTAGAAGGACTCCGTGGACCCGGGGAGCTGTTTTTT
CASSLEGLRGPGELFF
>TRBV7-9|TRBJ2-7|-|few
TGTGCCAGCAGACAAACCTACGAGCAGTACTTC
CASRQTYEQYF
>TRBV20-1|TRBJ2-6|-|few
TGCAGTGCTCCACGACAAATTGGGGCCAACGTCCTGACTTTC
CSAPRQIGANVLTF
>TRBV28|TRBJ1-6|TRBD1|few
TGTGCCAGCAGTTCCCAAGGGTTCACAGGGGGGGGAATTAATTCACCCCTCCACTTT
CASSSQGFTGGGINSPLHF
>TRBV20-1|TRBJ2-7|TRBD1|-
TGCAGTGCTAGCGAGACAGGGGGCGAAGAGCAGTACTTC
CSASETGGEEQYF
>TRBV20-1|TRBJ1-2|-|many
TGCAGTGCGGTCAGCTATGGCTACACCTTC
CSAVSYGYTF
>TRBV12-3/TRBV12-4|TRBJ2-7|-|many
TGTGCCAGCAGTCCCCGGGGAGCGCGGAGCTCCTACGAGCAGTACTTC
CASSPRGARSSYEQYF
>TRBV7-7|TRBJ2-7|-|many
TGTGCTAGCAGCGTAGGGGGGTCGGAGGAGCAGTACTTC
CASSVGGSEEQYF
>TRBV7-2|TRBJ2-7|-|few
TGTGCCAGCAGCTTGGGGGCTCGGGACGAGCAGTACTTC
CASSLGARDEQYF
>TRBV5-1|TRBJ2-1|-|-
TGCGCCAGCAGCTTGAGGTTCCACTCCTACAATGAGCAGTTCTTC
CASSLRFHSYNEQFF